This note documents a single T cell receptor (beta chain) sequence. Making the TCR beta libraries relied on UMI-labeled 5' RACE. TCRdb re-called the 5' RACE reads; every CDR3 protein appears as one record, without DNA. Recorded for this sample: more than 6,000 distinct CDR3 sequences. These data belong to a study of human CD8 memory T cell subsets. The authors identified stem-like memory CD8+ T cells (TSTEM) as CCR7+ PD-1- TIGIT-. The CDR3 totals 13 residues. Germline values: CDR1 GTSNPN, CDR2 SVGIG (reference sequence). The gene calls are TRBV30 and TRBJ2-7. This receptor was identified in a human donor in good health. The sample comprised CD8+ stem-like memory T cells (TSCM and TCM) sorted from PBMCs. As to subset: stem-like memory CD8 T cells (TSTEM), CCR7+ PD-1- TIGIT-. CDR3 loop: CAWSVGSGYEQYF.